This T cell receptor (beta chain) stems from a study of shared clonotypes between healthy human individuals (dated by TCRdb to about 2020). Regarding the complete study: The cohort comprised a couple of women and three men aged 18 to 49 years. Per donor, three plates each were used for CD4 naive and CD4 memory, two for CD8 naive, and one for CD8 memory. To estimate repertoire size and how much clonotype sharing occurs between individuals, the study deeply sequenced the blood TCR repertoires of five healthy adults. To increase sequencing depth and limit assay-specific biases, different laboratories used diverse techniques to prepare libraries and sequence TCR repertoires. Between about 0.8 and 9.5 billion PBMCs per donor were obtained by leukapheresis. General study outcomes and caveats: Naive subsets generally had larger estimated clonotype richness than memory subsets. Because the study included a small number of donors, the genetic and exposure-history diversity represented was limited. Sampling was restricted to blood, and TCR repertoires in tissue are likely to differ from TCR repertoires in blood. Incomplete sequencing was indicated by rarefaction of sorted-subset datasets, despite the large sequencing depth. Pairwise subsampling indicated that sequencing depth was expected to affect the degree of clonotype sharing among donors. Clonotypes shared by all four sorted-subset donors showed higher generation probabilities than non-shared clonotypes. Sharing across a handful of donors was observed for around 5% of naive CD4, about 3.2% of naive CD8, 2% to 2.5% of memory CD4, and roughly 0.43% of memory CD8 clonotypes.

TCR CDR3 regions were amplified from genomic DNA by multiplex PCR using the deep immunoSEQ assay. Genomic DNA extracted from each cell subset was distributed evenly over all wells of several immunoSEQ 96-well plates, and each plate served as one replicate. For sorted subsets, around 200 ng genomic DNA, equal to 30,000 to 35,000 T cell genomes, was loaded into each replicate PCR. The purified libraries were quantified using a Qubit 3.0 fluorometer, sized with a Bioanalyzer 2100, and then quantified again using the KAPA Library Quantification kit. Every immunoSEQ 96-well plate was sequenced on a dedicated single-read 150-cycle Illumina NextSeq 550 flow cell. On the authors' methods: Because only junctional sequences without quality scores were contained in the immunoSEQ output, filtering matching that applied to full-length reads could not be performed. To assign V/J genes and CDR3, sequences were annotated against IMGT germline references using PyIR, a Python wrapper for IgBLAST v1.9. Reads with weak V/J assignments (E-value above 1e-6), missing CDR3, stop codons, out-of-frame junctions, or ambiguous translated residues were removed. V3J clonotypes were defined as sequences sharing an identical inferred V gene, J gene, and CDR3 amino acid sequence. Percentage overlap between repertoires was computed as shared unique clonotypes divided by the size of the smaller repertoire. RTK rarefaction, the Chao1 estimator, and Recon v2.1 estimates of unobserved clonotypes were used to assess repertoire richness. Generation probabilities for all TCRbeta clonotypes obtained by the gDNA method from a few donors were computed using OLGA. TCRdb obtained this table from immuneACCESS and retained in-frame rearrangements with V and J assigned. These tables miss some clones; where compared with another copy, unresolved V genes account for less than half of the shortfall, and the remainder is unexplained. V and J calls and clone size are copied from that table; D and trimming were computed from the DNA. The table for this sample lists more than 600,000 clones; 92% of them were counted only once. Roughly 24% of the sample is taken by the ten largest.

Regarding this clone: Its antigen target is currently unknown. Nothing much larger sits one base from this clone, and base qualities are not available.

For the CD8 naive samples, CD45RO-negative cells were positively selected for CCR7, yielding a CD45RA+CCR7+ population from which TemRA cells were excluded. The donors were healthy, HIV-negative adults who had no recently reported acute infections or vaccinations. Every donor was a Caucasian adult residing in Nashville, Tennessee, USA. After blood collection by leukapheresis, PBMCs were isolated using Ficoll-Histopaque density gradient centrifugation and then cryopreserved in the vapor phase of liquid nitrogen. Analytical flow cytometry was used to check the purity and quantity of every magnetically sorted T cell population. From each sorted fraction, genomic DNA was isolated and quantified by UV absorbance on a Nanodrop 2000c. Sequencing was carried out using naive CD8+ T cells sorted from blood. Interpreted using the paper, the cell subset or site label stands for: CD45RA+CCR7+. The TCR comes from a man aged 25-40 years in good health.

Here is the DNA: TGCGCCAGCTCCGGGACGAACTATGGCTACACCTTC. This translates into CASSGTNYGYTF. The receptor chain draws on TRBV5-1 and TRBJ1-2; D gene: possibly TRBD1, on 5 matching bases. The germline V gene gives CDR1 as SGHRS and CDR2 as YFSETQ. Taken from cysteine to phenylalanine, the CDR3 has 12 residues. Here the CDR3 DNA is all that survives: 36 bases in frame from base 1. V is shortened by 7 bases, J by 2 bases, and the region joining them spans 9 bases.